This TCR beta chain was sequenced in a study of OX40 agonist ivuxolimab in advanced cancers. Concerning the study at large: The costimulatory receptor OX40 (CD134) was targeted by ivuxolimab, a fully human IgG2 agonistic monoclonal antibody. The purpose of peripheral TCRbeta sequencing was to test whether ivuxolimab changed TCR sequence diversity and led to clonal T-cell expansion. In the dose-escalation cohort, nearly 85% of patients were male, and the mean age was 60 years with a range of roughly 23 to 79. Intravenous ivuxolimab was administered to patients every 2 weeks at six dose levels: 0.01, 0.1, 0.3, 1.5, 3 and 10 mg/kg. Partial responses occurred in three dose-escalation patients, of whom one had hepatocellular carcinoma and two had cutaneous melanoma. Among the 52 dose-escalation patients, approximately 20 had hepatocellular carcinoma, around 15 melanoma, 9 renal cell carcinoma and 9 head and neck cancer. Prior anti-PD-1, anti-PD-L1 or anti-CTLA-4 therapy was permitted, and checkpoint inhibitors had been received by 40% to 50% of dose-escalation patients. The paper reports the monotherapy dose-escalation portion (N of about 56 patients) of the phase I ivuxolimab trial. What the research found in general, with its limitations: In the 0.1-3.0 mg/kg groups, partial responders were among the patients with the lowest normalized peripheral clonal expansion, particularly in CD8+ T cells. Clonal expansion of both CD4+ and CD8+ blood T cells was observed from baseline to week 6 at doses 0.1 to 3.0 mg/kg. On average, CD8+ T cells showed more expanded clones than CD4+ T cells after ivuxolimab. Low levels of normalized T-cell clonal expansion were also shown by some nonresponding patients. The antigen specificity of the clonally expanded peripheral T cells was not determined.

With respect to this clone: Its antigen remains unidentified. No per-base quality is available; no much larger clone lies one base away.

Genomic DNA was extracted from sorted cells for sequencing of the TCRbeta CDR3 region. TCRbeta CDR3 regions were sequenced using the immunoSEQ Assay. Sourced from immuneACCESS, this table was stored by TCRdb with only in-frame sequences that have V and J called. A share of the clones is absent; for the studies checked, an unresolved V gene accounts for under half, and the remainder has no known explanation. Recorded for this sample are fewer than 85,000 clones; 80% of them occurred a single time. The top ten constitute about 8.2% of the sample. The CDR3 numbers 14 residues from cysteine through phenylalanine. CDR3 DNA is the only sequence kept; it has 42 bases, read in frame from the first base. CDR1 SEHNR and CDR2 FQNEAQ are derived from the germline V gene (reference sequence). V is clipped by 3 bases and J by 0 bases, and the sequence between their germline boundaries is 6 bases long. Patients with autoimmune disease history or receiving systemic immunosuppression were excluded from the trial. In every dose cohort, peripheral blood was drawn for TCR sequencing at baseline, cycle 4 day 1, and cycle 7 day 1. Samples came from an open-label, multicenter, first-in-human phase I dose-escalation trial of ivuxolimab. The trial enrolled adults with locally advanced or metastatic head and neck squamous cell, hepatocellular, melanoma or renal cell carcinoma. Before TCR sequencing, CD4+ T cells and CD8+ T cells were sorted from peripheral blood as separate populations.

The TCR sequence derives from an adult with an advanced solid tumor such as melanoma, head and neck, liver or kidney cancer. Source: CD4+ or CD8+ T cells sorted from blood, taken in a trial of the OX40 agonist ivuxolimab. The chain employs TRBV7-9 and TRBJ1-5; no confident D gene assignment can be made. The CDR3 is CASSFGSSNQPQHF. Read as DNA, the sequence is TGTGCCAGCAGCTTCGGGAGTAGCAATCAGCCCCAGCATTTT.